This note documents a single T cell receptor beta chain sequence. Antigen unknown. Researchers collected approximately 9.5 milliliters of peripheral blood from every single donor. No fewer than 5.5 micrograms of total RNA were isolated from every sample. Primers used in a second PCR of about 6 to 12 cycles were a sample-barcoded 5' primer and a J-beta primer mix. TCRdb reprocessed the 5' RACE reads with MiXCR, giving one entry per CDR3 protein. The sample has about 680,000 distinct CDR3 sequences, around 45% seen once. The sample is drawn from a study of blood T cells in healthy people across ages. Study-level background: Template switching caught about one barcoded beta molecule for each two T cells. Notes on the study in general: Age advanced and TCR beta diversity per million T cells fell, roughly linearly.

The V gene's germline CDR1 is MNHNY and CDR2 SVGAGI (reference sequence). This CDR3 has 14 residues. The ends lost 7 bases at V and 3 bases at J; junction bases unmatched: 5. The sequencing sample was made of blood. The rearrangement uses TRBV6-6 and TRBJ1-5, with 8 bases lining up with TRBD1. This receptor was identified in a woman aged 55-69 years in good health. CDR3 region: CASTGQGSNQPQHF. As DNA, the CDR3 is TGTGCCAGCACCGGACAGGGTTCCAATCAGCCCCAGCATTTT.